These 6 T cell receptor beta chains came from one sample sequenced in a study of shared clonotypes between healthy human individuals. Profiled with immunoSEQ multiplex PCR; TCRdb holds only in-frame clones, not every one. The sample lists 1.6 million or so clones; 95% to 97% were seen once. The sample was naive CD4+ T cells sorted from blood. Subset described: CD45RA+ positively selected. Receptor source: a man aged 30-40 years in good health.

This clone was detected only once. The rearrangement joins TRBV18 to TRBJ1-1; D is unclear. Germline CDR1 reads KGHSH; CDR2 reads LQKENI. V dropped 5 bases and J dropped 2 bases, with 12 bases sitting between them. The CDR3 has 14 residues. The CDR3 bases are TGTGCCAGCTCAACTACGACGGGAAACACTGAAGCTTTCTTT. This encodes CASSTTTGNTEAFF.

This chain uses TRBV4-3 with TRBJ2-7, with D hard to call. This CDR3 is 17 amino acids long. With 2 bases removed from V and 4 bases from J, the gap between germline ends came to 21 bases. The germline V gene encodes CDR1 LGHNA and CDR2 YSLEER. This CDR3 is CASSQIRSGSLFYEQYF. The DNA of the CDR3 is TGCGCCAGCAGCCAAATCCGGTCCGGGTCTCTTTTTTACGAGCAGTACTTC.

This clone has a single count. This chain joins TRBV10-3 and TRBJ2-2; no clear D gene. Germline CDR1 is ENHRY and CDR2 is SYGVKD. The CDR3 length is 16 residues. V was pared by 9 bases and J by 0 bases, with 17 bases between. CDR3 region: CAIRLQAASNTGELFF. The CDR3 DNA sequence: TGTGCCATTCGGTTGCAGGCGGCTTCGAACACCGGGGAGCTGTTTTTT.

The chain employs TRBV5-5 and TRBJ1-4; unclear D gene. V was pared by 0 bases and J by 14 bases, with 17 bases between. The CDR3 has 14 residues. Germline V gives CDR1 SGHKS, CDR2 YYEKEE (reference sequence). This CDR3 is CASSLATSSGWLFF. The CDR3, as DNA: TGTGCCAGCAGCTTGGCCACTAGTTCGGGCTGGCTGTTTTTT.

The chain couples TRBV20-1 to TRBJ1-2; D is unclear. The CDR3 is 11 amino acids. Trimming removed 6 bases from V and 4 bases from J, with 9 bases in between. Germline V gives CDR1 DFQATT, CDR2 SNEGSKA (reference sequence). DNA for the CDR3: TGCAGTGCCCCAAGGAGCTATGGCTACACCTTC. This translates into CSAPRSYGYTF.

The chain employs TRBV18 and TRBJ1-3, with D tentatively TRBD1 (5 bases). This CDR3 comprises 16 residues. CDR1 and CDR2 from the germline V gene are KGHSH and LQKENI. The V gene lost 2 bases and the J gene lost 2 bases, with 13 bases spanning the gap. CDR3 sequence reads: CASSPLPREAGNTIYF. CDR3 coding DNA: TGTGCCAGCTCACCATTGCCCAGGGAAGCTGGAAACACCATATATTTT.